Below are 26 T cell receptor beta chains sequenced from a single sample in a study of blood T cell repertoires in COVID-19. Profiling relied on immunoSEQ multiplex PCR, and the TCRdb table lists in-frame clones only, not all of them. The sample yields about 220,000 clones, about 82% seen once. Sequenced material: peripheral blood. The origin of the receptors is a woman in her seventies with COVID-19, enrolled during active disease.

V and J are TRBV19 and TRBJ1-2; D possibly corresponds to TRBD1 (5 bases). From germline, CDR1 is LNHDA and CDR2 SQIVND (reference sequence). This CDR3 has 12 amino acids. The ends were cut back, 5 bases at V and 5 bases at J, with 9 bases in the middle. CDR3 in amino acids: CASSLRQYGYTF. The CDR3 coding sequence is TGTGCCAGTAGTCTCCGACAGTATGGCTACACCTTC. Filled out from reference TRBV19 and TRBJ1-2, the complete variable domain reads DGGITQSPKYLFRKEGQNVTLSCEQNLNHDAMYWYRQDPGQGLRLIYYSQIVNDFQKGDIAEGYSVSREKKESFPLTVTSAQKNPTAFYLCASSLRQYGYTFGSGTRLTVV.

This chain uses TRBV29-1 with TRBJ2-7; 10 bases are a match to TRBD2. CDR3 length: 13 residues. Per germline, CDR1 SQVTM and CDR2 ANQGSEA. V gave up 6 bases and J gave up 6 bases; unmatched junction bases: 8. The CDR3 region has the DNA TGCAGCGTCGAGCGGGGGGGCCTAGGCGAGCAGTACTTC. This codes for CSVERGGLGEQYF.

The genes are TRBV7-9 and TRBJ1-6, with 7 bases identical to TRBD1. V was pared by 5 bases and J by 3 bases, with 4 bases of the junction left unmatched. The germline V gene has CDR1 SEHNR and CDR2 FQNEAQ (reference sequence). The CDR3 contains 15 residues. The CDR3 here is CASSPDRDYNSPLHF. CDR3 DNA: TGTGCCAGCAGCCCAGACAGGGACTATAATTCACCCCTCCACTTT.

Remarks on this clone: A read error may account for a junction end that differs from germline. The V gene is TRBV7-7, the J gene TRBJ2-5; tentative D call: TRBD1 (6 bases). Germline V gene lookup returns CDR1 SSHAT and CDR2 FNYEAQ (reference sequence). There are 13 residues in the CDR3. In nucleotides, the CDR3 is TGTGCTAGCAGCCCCAGGGGTCAAGAGACCCAGTACTTC. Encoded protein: CASSPRGQETQYF.

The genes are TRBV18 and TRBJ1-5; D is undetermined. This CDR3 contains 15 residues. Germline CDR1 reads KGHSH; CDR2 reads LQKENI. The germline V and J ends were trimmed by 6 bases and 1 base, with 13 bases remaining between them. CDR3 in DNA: TGTGCCAGCTCCCCGACCGGGTCAAGCAATCAGCCCCAGCATTTT. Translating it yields CASSPTGSSNQPQHF.

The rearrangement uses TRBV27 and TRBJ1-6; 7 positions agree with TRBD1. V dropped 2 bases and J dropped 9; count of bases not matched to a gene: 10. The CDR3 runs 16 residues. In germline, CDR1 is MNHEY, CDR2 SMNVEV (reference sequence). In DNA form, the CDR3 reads TGTGCCAGCAGTTTAAGACAGGGACAGATAGTTTCACCCCTCCACTTT. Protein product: CASSLRQGQIVSPLHF.

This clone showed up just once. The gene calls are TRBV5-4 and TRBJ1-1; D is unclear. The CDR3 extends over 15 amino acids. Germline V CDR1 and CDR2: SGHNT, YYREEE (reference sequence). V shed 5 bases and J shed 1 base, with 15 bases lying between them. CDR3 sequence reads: CASSIGSGGNTEAFF. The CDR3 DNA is TGTGCCAGCAGTATTGGCAGCGGTGGGAACACTGAAGCTTTCTTT.

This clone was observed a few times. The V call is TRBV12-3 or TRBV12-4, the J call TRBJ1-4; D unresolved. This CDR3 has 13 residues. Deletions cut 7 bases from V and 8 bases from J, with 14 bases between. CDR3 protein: CASKEPGREKLFF. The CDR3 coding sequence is TGTGCCAGCAAGGAACCGGGTCGGGAAAAACTGTTTTTT.

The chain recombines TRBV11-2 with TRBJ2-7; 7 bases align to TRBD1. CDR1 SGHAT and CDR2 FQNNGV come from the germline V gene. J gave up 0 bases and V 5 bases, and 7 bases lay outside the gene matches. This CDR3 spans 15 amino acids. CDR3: CASSPVTGSSYEQYF. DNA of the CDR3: TGTGCCAGCAGCCCCGTGACAGGGAGCTCCTACGAGCAGTACTTC.

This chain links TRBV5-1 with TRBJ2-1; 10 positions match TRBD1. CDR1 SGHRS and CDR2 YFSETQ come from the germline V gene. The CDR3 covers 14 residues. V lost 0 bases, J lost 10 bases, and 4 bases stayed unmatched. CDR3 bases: TGCGCCAGCAGCTTGGGACAGGGGGCTGAGGAGCAGTTCTTC. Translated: CASSLGQGAEEQFF.

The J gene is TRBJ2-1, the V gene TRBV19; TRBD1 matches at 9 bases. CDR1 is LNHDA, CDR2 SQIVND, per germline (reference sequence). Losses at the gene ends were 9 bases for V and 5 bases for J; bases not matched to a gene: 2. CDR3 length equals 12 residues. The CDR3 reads CASGDRDNEQFF. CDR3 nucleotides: TGTGCCAGCGGGGACAGGGACAATGAGCAGTTCTTC.

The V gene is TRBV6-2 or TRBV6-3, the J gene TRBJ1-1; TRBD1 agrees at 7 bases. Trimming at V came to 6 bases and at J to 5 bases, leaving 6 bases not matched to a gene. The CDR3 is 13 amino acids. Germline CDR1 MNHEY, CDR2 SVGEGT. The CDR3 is CASSRDSHTEAFF. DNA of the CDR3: TGTGCCAGCAGCCGGGACAGTCATACTGAAGCTTTCTTT.

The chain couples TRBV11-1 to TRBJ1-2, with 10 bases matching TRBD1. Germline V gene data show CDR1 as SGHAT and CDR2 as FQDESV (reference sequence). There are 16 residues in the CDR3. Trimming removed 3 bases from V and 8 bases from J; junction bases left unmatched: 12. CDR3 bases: TGTGCCAGCAGCTTCAACCGCCTCGGGACAGGGGCGGGCTACACCTTC. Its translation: CASSFNRLGTGAGYTF.

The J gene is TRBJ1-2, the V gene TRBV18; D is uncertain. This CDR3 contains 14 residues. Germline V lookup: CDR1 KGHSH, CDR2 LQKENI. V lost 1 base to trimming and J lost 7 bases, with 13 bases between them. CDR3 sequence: CASSPRREGVGYTF. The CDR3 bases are TGTGCCAGCTCACCACGTCGGGAGGGCGTTGGCTACACCTTC.

This chain's CDR3 is CASSLSQGENEQFF. CDR3 DNA: TGTGCCAGCAGCTTAAGTCAGGGGGAAAATGAGCAGTTCTTC. The chain uses TRBV11-3 and TRBJ2-1; 7 positions agree with TRBD1. The CDR3 has 14 amino acids. Germline V CDR1 and CDR2: SGHNT, YENEEA. The J segment lost 7 bases and the V segment lost 2 bases, leaving 5 bases of the junction unmatched.

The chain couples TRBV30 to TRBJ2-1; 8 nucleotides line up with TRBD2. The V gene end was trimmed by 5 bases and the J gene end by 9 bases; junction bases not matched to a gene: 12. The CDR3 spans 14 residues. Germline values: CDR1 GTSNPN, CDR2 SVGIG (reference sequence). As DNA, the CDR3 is TGTGCCTGGGGCGGGACTAGTGTACGTCCTGAGCAGTTCTTC. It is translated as CAWGGTSVRPEQFF.

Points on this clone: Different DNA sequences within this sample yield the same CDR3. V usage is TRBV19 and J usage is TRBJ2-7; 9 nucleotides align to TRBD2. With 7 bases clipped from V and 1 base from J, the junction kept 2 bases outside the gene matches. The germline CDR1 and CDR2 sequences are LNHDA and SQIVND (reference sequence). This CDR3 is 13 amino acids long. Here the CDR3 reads CASKAGGSYEQYF. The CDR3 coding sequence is TGTGCCAGTAAGGCGGGGGGGTCCTACGAGCAGTACTTC.

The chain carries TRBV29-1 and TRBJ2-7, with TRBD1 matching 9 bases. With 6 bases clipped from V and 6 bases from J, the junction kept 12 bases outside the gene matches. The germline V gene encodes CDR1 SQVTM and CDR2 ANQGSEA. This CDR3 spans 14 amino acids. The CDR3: CSVESGQGLVEQYF. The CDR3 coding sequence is TGCAGCGTGGAGTCGGGACAGGGTCTGGTCGAGCAGTACTTC.

The CDR3 sequence is CASSYPQGGPYGYTF. The CDR3 DNA reads as TGTGCCAGCAGTTACCCTCAAGGAGGTCCCTATGGCTACACCTTC. The V gene is TRBV6-2 or TRBV6-3, the J gene TRBJ1-2; D gene ambiguous. Germline V gene sequence: CDR1 MNHEY, CDR2 SVGEGT. The CDR3 runs to 15 residues. V shed 2 bases and J shed 4 bases, with 14 bases lying between them.

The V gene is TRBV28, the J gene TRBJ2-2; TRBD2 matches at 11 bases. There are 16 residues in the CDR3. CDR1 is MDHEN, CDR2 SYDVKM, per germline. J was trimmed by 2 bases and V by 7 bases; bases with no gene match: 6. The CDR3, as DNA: TGTGCCAGCACCGGGGGACTAGCGGTAAACACCGGGGAGCTGTTTTTT. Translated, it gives CASTGGLAVNTGELFF.

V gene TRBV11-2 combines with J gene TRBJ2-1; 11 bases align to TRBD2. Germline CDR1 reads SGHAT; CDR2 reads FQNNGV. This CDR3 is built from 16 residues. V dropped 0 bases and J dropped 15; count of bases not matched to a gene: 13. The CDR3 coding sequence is TGTGCCAGCAGCTTAGATCATCATAGCGGGGGGGCCCACTGGTTCTTC. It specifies CASSLDHHSGGAHWFF. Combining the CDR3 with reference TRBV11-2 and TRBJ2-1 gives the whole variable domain EAGVAQSPRYKIIEKRQSVAFWCNPISGHATLYWYQQILGQGPKLLIQFQNNGVVDDSQLPKDRFSAERLKGVDSTLKIQPAKLEDSAVYLCASSLDHHSGGAHWFFGPGTRLTVL.

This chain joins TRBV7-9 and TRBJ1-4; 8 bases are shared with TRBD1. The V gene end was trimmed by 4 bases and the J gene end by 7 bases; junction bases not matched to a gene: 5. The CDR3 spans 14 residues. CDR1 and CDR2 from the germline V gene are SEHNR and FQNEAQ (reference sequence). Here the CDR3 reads CASSSHGTGEKLFF. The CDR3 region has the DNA TGTGCCAGCAGCTCTCACGGGACAGGTGAAAAACTGTTTTTT.

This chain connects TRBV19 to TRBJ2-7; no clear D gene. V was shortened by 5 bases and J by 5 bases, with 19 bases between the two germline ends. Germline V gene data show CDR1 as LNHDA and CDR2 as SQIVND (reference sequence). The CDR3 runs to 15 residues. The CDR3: CASSPPSTSLDEQYF. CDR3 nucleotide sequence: TGTGCCAGTAGTCCACCGTCGACTTCCCTCGACGAGCAGTACTTC.

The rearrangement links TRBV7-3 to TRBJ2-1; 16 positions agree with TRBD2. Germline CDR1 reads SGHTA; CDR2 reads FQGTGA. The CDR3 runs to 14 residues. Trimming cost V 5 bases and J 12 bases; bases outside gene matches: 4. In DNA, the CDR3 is TGTGCCAGCAGCCCGGGACTAGCGGGAGGGCGGCAGTTCTTC. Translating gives CASSPGLAGGRQFF.

CDR3 protein: CASSLQPGQNSPLHF. The CDR3 coding sequence is TGTGCCAGCAGCCTACAGCCGGGACAAAATTCACCCCTCCACTTT. The chain combines TRBV6-5 with TRBJ1-6; tentative D call: TRBD1 (6 bases). V was clipped by 6 bases and J by 7 bases, with 16 bases between them. The CDR3 has 15 residues. The V gene's germline CDR1 is MNHEY and CDR2 SVGAGI.

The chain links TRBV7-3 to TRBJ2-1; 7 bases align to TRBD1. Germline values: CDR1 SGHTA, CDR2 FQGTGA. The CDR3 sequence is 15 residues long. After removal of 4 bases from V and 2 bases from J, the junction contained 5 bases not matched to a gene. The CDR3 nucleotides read TGTGCCAGCAGCTCAGGGGGTCCCCCCTACAATGAGCAGTTCTTC. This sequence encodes CASSSGGPPYNEQFF.